This T cell receptor beta chain was sequenced in a study of T cell responses to AZD1222 COVID-19 vaccine. Study as a whole: Pooled together were second doses at about 4 or about 12 weeks. Overall study findings and caveats: Unmutated regions of variants are reportedly targeted by nearly half of spike-specific TCRs.

The V and J ends lost 2 bases and 4 bases, in that order; junction bases with no gene match: 3. Per the germline V gene, CDR1 is SGHVS and CDR2 is FQNEAQ. This CDR3 spans 15 amino acids. The assay was immunoSEQ multiplex PCR, and TCRdb's table has in-frame clones only and misses some. The sample contains 150,000 or so clones, 88% of which appear only once. This clone was found once. Its target is unknown. The chain is built from TRBV7-8 and TRBJ2-5; 11 positions agree with TRBD1. The specimen was peripheral blood, collected on day 0 of AZD1222 vaccination. This receptor was identified in an adult in good health. The CDR3 DNA reads as TGTGCCAGCAGCTTATGGACAGGGGGCAGAGAGACCCAGTACTTC. Encoded protein: CASSLWTGGRETQYF.